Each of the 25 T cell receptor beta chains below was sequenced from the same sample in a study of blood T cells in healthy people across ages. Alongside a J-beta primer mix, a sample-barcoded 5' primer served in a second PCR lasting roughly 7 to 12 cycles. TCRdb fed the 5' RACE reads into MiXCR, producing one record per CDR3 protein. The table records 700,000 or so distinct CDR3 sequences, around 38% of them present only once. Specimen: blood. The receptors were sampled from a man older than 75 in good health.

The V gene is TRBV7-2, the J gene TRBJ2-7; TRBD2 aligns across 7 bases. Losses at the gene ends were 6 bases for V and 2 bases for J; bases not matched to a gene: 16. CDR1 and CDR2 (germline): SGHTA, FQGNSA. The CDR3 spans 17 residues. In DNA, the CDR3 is TGTGCCAGCAGAGCTTTCGCCGCTAGCGGAACACCCTACGAGCAGTACTTC. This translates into CASRAFAASGTPYEQYF.

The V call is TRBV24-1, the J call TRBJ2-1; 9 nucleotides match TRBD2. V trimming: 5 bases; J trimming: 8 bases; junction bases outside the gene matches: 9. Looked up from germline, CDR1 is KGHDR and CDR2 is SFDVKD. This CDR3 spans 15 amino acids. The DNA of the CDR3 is TGTGCCACCAGTGTAACGCGGGAGGGGGGCTATGAGCAGTTCTTC. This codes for CATSVTREGGYEQFF.

For the CDR3, the DNA is TGTGCCAGCAGCTCCCGGACGGGGGTCTCTGGGGCCAACGTCCAGACTTTC. Protein product: CASSSRTGVSGANVQTF. V gene TRBV21-1 combines with J gene TRBJ2-6; the table gives TRBD1 as D, unverified against the DNA. TRBV21-1 constitutes a pseudogene. This CDR3 spans 17 amino acids.

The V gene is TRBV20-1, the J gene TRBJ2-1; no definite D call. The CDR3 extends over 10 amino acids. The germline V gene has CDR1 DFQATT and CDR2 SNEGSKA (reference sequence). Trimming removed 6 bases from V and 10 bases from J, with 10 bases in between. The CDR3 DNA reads TGCAGTGCCCGAGGACGGGAGCAGTTCTTC. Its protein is CSARGREQFF.

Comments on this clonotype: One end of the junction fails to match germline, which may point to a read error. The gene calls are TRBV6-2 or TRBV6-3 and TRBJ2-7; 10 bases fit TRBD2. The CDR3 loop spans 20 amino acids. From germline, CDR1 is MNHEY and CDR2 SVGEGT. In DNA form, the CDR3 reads TGTGCTAGCAGTTACTCGAGGGCAGGGGGCTTAGCGGGAGGAAATGGTGAGCAGTACTTC. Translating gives CASSYSRAGGLAGGNGEQYF.

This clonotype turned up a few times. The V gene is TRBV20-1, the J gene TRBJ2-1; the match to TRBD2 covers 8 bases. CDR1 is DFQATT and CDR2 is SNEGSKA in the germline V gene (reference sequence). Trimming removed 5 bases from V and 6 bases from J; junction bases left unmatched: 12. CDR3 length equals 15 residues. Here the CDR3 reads CSADPPSGGPNEQFF. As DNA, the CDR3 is TGCAGTGCTGACCCCCCGAGCGGGGGCCCCAATGAGCAGTTCTTC.

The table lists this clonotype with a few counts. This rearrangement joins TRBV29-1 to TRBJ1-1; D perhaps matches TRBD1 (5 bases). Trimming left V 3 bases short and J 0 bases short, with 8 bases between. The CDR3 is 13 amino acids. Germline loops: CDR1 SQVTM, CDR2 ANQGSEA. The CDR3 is CSVEGVMNTEAFF. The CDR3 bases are TGCAGCGTTGAGGGGGTCATGAACACTGAAGCTTTCTTT.

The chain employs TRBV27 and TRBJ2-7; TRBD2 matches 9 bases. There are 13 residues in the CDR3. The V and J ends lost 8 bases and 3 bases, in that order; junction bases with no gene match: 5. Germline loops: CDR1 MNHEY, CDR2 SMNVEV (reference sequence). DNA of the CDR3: TGTGCCAGCCGGACTAGCGCGGGCTACGAGCAGTACTTC. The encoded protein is CASRTSAGYEQYF.

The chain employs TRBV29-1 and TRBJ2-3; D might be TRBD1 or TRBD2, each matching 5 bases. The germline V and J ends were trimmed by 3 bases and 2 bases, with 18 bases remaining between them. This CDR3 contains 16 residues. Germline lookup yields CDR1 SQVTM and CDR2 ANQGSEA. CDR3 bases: TGCAGCGTTGATTCCCCCGAGGGGTGGAACACAGATACGCAGTATTTT. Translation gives CSVDSPEGWNTDTQYF.

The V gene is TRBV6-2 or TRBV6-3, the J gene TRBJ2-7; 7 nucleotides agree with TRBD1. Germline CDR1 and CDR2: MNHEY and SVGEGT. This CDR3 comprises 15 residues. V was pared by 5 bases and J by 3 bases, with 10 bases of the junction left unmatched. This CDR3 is CASSRTGTAGYEQYF. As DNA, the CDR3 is TGTGCCAGCAGTAGAACCGGGACAGCAGGCTACGAGCAGTACTTC.

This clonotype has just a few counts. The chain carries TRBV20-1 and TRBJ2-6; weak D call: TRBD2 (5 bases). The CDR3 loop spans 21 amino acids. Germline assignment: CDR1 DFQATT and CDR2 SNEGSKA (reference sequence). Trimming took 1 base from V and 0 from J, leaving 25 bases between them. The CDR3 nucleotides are TGCAGTGCTAGAGGGGTTACGGGGTCCCTTCCTGGCAGCTCTGGGGCCAACGTCCTGACTTTC. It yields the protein CSARGVTGSLPGSSGANVLTF.

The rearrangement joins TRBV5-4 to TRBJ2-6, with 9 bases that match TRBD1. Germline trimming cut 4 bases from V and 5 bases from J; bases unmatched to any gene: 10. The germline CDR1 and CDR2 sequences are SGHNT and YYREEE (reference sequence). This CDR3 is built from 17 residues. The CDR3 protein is CASSKDRGSRRANVLTF. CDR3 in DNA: TGTGCCAGCAGCAAGGACAGGGGAAGTAGAAGGGCCAACGTCCTGACTTTC.

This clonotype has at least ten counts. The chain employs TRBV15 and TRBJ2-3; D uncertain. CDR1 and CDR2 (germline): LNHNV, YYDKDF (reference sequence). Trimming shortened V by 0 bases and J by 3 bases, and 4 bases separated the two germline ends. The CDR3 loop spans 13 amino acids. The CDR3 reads CATSRDGTDTQYF. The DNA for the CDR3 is TGTGCCACCAGCAGAGATGGAACAGATACGCAGTATTTT.

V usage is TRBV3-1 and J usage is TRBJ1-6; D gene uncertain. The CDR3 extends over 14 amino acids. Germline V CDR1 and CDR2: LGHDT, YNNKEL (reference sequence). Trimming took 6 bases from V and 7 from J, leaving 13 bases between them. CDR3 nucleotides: TGTGCCAGCAGTCCCCAGAGCAGAAATTCACCCCTCCACTTT. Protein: CASSPQSRNSPLHF.

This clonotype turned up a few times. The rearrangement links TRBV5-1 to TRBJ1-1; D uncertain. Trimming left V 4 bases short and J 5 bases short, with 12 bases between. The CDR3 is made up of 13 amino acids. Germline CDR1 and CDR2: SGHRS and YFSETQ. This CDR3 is CASSQMSRTEAFF. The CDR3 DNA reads TGCGCCAGCAGCCAAATGAGTAGGACTGAAGCTTTCTTT.

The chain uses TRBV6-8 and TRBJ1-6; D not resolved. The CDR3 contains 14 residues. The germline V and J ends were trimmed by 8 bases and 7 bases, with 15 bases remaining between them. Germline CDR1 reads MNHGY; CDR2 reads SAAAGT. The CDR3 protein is CASARLTNNSPLHF. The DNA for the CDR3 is TGTGCCAGCGCCCGACTGACGAACAATTCACCCCTCCACTTT.

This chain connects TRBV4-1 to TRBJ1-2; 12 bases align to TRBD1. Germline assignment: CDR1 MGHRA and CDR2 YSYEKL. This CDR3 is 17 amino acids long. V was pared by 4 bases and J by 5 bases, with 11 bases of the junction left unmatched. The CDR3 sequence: CASSPLGDRGRGYGYTF. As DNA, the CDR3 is TGCGCCAGCAGCCCCTTAGGGGACAGGGGGCGCGGTTATGGCTACACCTTC.

CDR3 DNA sequence: TGTGCCAGCAGGAGACAGGGAGCAGTTGGGGATGGCTACACCTTC. Its translation: CASRRQGAVGDGYTF. This chain uses TRBV7-2 with TRBJ1-2; 7 positions agree with TRBD1. Germline trimming cut 6 bases from V and 6 bases from J; bases unmatched to any gene: 13. The CDR3 extends over 15 amino acids. Germline CDR1 is SGHTA and CDR2 is FQGNSA.

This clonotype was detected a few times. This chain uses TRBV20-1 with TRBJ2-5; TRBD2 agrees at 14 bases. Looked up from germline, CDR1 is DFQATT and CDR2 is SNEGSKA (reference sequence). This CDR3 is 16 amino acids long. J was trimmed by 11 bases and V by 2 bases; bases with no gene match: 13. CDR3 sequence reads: CSARSGTSGSRGGQYF. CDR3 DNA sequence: TGCAGTGCTAGATCAGGGACTAGCGGGAGCCGCGGGGGGCAGTACTTC.

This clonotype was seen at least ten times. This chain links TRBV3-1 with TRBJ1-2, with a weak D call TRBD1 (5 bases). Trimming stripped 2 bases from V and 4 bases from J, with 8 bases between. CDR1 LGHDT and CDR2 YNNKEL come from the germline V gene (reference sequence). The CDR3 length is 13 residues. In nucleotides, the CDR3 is TGTGCCAGCAGCCAACAGGGAAGCTATGGCTACACCTTC. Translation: CASSQQGSYGYTF.

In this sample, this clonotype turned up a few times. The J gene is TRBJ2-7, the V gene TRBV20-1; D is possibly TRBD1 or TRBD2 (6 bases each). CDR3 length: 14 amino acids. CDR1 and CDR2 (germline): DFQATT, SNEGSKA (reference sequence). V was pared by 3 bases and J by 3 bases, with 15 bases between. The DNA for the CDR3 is TGCAGTGCTAGTCCTTCCGGGGGCAGCTACGAGCAGTACTTC. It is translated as CSASPSGGSYEQYF.

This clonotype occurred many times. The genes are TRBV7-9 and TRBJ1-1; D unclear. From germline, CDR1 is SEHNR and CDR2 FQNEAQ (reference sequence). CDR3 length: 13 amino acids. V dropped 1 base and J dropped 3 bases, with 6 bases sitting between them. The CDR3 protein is CASSLGEHTEAFF. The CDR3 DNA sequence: TGTGCCAGCAGCTTAGGGGAGCACACTGAAGCTTTCTTT.

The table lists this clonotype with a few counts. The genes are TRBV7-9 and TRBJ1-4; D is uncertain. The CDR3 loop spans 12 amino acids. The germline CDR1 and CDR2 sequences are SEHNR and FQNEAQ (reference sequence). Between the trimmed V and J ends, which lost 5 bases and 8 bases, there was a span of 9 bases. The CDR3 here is CASSRGGEKLFF. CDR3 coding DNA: TGTGCCAGCAGCAGAGGCGGAGAAAAACTGTTTTTT.

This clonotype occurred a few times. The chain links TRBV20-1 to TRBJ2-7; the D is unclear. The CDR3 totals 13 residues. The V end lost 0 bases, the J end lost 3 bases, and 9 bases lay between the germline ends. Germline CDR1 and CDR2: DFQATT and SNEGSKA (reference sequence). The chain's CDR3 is CSAREVGGYEQYF. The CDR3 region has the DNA TGCAGTGCTAGAGAGGTTGGTGGCTACGAGCAGTACTTC.

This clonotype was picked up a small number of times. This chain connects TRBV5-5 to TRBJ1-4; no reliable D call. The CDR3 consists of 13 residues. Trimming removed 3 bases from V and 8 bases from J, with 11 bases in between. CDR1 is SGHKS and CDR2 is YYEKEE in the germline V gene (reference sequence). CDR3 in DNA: TGTGCCAGCAGCTCCTTGACGGACGAAAAACTGTTTTTT. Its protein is CASSSLTDEKLFF.